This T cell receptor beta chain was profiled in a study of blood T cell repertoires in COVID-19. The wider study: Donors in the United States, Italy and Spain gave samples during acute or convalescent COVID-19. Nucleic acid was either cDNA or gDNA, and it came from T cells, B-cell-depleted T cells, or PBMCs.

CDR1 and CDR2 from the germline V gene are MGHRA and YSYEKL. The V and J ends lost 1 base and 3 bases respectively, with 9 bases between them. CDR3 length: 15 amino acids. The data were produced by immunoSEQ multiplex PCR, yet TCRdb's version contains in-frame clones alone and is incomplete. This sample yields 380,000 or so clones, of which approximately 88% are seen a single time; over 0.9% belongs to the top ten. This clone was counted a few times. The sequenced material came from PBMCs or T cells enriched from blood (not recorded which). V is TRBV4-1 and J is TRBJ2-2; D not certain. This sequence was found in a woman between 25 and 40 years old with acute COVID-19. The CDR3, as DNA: TGCGCCAGCAGCCAAGTCTCTGGAGACACCGGGGAGCTGTTTTTT. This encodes CASSQVSGDTGELFF.